The T cell receptor beta chain under discussion was sequenced for a study of T cells in Graves' hyperthyroidism and ophthalmopathy. Study-level background: Peripheral blood was taken when the disease was first diagnosed, before any treatment began.

Diagnoses were established using clinical symptoms, serum thyroxine and TRAb, thyroid ultrasound and orbital computed tomography. On this clonotype itself: Its antigen remains unidentified.

V was pared by 6 bases and J by 4 bases, with 12 bases between. The CDR3 extends over 13 amino acids. Germline CDR1 and CDR2: LNHDA and SQIVND (reference sequence). General study findings and limits: Ophthalmopathy and stable hyperthyroidism were separated by a 13 V-J model.

The investigators amplified TCR beta CDR3 regions from RNA transcripts. Researchers ran a first-round RT-PCR on the TCR CDR3 using the HTBI primer set. Via MiXCR, TCRdb re-called the multiplex PCR reads, giving one row per CDR3 protein. The sample comprises about 380,000 distinct CDR3 sequences, about 18% of which are singletons, and roughly two fifths rests with the top ten. V and J are TRBV19 and TRBJ1-1; D remains unclear. This TCR came from a man aged 18 to 35 with Graves' ophthalmopathy. The source material was blood. CDR3 DNA sequence: TGTGCCAGTAGCCCAAGACTTAGCACTGAAGCTTTCTTT. Translating it yields CASSPRLSTEAFF.